The T cell receptor (beta chain) described here comes from a study of blood T cell repertoires in COVID-19. Study summary: The United States, Italy and Spain supplied acute and convalescent COVID-19 samples. PBMCs, B-cell-depleted T cells, or T cells provided the cDNA or gDNA that made up the material.

As processed by the authors: Scientists estimated how many nucleated cells there were by amplifying reference gene primers. The repertoire was sequenced with immunoSEQ multiplex PCR; TCRdb's copy has only in-frame clones and lacks some. V and J calls and clone size follow that table, whereas D and trimming were derived from the DNA. The sample consists of tens of thousands of clones, 86% of them appearing once. This clone has only a few counts. The CDR3 is 14 residues long. CDR1 is SNHLY and CDR2 is FYNNEI in the germline V gene. With V trimmed by 0 bases and J by 5 bases, 3 bases remained unmatched. Sequenced sample: peripheral blood. The chain employs TRBV2 and TRBJ1-1; 7 nucleotides align to TRBD1. This receptor was obtained from a woman aged 60-75 years with acute or convalescent COVID-19. The CDR3 protein is CASSEAHRGTEAFF. In DNA form, the CDR3 reads TGTGCCAGCAGTGAAGCCCACAGGGGAACTGAAGCTTTCTTT.